This T cell receptor (beta chain) was found in a study of blood T cell repertoires in COVID-19. Study context: Samples of COVID-19 (acute and convalescent) were obtained from the United States, Italy and Spain. Sources were T cells, B-cell-depleted T cells, or PBMCs; the material itself was cDNA or gDNA.

Authors' methods: The assay estimated nucleated cells by amplifying reference gene primers. Here immunoSEQ multiplex PCR was the method, and the copy in TCRdb shows in-frame clones only, minus some. V, J and clone size are taken as reported in that table, and D and trimming were inferred from the DNA itself. The table lists roughly 60,000 clones, over 70% of them singletons. The V gene's germline CDR1 is MNHEY and CDR2 SVGEGT. The V end lost 6 bases, the J end lost 4 bases, and 11 bases lay between the germline ends. The CDR3 extends over 13 amino acids. The gene calls are TRBV6-2 or TRBV6-3 and TRBJ2-3; a possible D gene is TRBD1 (5 bases). Specimen: peripheral blood. The sequence came from a human donor in a cohort sampled during active COVID-19. CDR3 sequence: CASSAGLPDTQYF. CDR3 in DNA: TGTGCCAGCAGCGCAGGGCTCCCAGATACGCAGTATTTT.